In this sample, the clone carrying this T cell receptor (beta chain) turned up many times. The antigen remains undetermined. This specimen comes from a study of T-cell reconstitution after alpha-beta-depleted transplantation in children. General observations from the study: T-cell counts and diversity at one year post-transplant came mainly from newly produced T cells. The origin of high day-60 TCRbeta diversity in some patients lay in surviving recipient T cells and thymic progenitors. Several hundred expanded graft clones reportedly supplied alpha-beta T cells about two months after transplant.

Preparation of the TCRbeta library involved a method that used unique molecular identifiers. In TCRdb, the PCR reads were re-called with MiXCR into one record per CDR3 protein. Altogether 600,000 or so distinct CDR3 sequences are present, about 21% being singletons, with the ten largest covering less than 15%. The material was PBMCs, mostly from graft donor cells, obtained 360 days after TCRalphabeta/CD19-depleted stem cell transplant. The clonotype originates from a boy less than two years old who had a stem cell transplant for acute myeloid leukemia, so the T cells may come from the graft donor.

The chain's CDR3 is CASSSRVGYGYTF. CDR3 DNA sequence: TGTGCCAGCAGTAGCAGGGTCGGCTATGGCTACACCTTC. The chain uses TRBV7-3 and TRBJ1-2; tentatively, D is TRBD1 (5 bases). Trimming removed 6 bases from V and 4 bases from J, with 12 bases in between. This CDR3 is built from 13 residues. CDR1 and CDR2 (germline): SGHTA, FQGTGA.